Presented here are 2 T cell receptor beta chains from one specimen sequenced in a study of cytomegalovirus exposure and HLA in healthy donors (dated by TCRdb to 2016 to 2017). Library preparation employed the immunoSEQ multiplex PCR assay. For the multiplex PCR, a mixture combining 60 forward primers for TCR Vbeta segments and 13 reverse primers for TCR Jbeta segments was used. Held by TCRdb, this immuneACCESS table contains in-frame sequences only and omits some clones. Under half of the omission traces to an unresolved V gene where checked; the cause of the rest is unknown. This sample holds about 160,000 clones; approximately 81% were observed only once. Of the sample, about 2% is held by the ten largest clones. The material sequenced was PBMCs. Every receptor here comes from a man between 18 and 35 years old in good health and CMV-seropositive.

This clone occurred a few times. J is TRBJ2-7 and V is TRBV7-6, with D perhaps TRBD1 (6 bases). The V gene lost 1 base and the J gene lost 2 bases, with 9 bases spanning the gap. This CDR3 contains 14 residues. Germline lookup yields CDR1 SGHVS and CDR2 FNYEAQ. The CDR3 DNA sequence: TGTGCCAGCAGCTTAGGAACAGGGACCTACGAGCAGTACTTC. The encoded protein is CASSLGTGTYEQYF. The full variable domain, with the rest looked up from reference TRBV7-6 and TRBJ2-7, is GAGVSQSPRYKVTKRGQDVALRCDPISGHVSLYWYRQALGQGPEFLTYFNYEAQQDKSGLPNDRFSAERPEGSISTLTIQRTEQRDSAMYRCASSLGTGTYEQYFGPGTRLTVT.

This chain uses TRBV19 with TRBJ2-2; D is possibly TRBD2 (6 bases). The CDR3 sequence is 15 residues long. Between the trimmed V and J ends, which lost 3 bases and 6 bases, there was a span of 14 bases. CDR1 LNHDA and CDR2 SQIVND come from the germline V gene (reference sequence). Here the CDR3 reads CASSMEGEVSGELFF. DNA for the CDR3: TGTGCCAGTAGTATGGAGGGCGAGGTCTCCGGGGAGCTGTTTTTT. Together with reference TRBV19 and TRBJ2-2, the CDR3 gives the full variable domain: DGGITQSPKYLFRKEGQNVTLSCEQNLNHDAMYWYRQDPGQGLRLIYYSQIVNDFQKGDIAEGYSVSREKKESFPLTVTSAQKNPTAFYLCASSMEGEVSGELFFGEGSRLTVL.